This T cell receptor beta chain was obtained from a study of T cell repertoires in cytomegalovirus infection. Study-level findings and limits: HLA-C-restricted, CMV-specific TCR beta clonotypes were dominant ex vivo.

With respect to this clonotype: Antigen specificity is unknown.

TCRdb passed the reads through MiXCR, listing each CDR3 protein once. Among 830,000 or so distinct CDR3 sequences, 30% to 35% were seen once, and the ten largest hold over 10%. Between the trimmed V and J ends, which lost 0 bases and 7 bases, there was a span of 12 bases. The CDR3 length is 13 residues. CDR1 DFQATT and CDR2 SNEGSKA come from the germline V gene (reference sequence). This TCR derives from a human donor in good health (CMV status not recorded). Some clones in this sample may be carry-over from other donors' samples. The source was cultured CD8+ T cells from PBMCs, collected from culture after CMV antigen stimulation. V is TRBV20-1 and J is TRBJ1-1, with D possibly being TRBD1 (6 bases). The CDR3 protein is CSARDIGDIEAFF. For the CDR3, the DNA is TGCAGTGCTAGAGATATTGGGGACATTGAAGCTTTCTTT.